These T cell receptor beta chains were read from a single sample in a study of blood T cells in healthy people across ages. TCRdb processed the 5' RACE reads anew with MiXCR; each CDR3 protein has one entry. The table has roughly 1,700,000 distinct CDR3 sequences, 25% to 30% seen once. Source material: blood. The source is a woman aged 25 to 45 in good health. The CDR3 runs from the conserved cysteine through the conserved F or W. A D gene is named only where the DNA matches it firmly. Not every row has a clone size; where given, it reads once, few, many or a size class.

j_call v_call d_call cdr3_length clone_size cdr3_nt cdr3_aa
TRBJ2-5 TRBV29-1 TRBD2 11 - TGCAGCGTTGTGGGGGGGAATGAGCAGTACTTC CSVVGGNEQYF
TRBJ1-4 TRBV3-1 - 15 - TGTGCCAGCAGCCAAGATAGGGACATTCGGGAAAAACTGTTTTTT CASSQDRDIREKLFF
TRBJ2-7 TRBV18 TRBD1 14 many TGCGCCAGCAGCCCCACAGGGGGGAACTACGAGCAGTACTTC CASSPTGGNYEQYF
TRBJ2-2 TRBV4-2 - 17 - TGTGCCAGCAGCCAAGATCAGGGGAGAACGAACACCGGGGAGCTGTTTTTT CASSQDQGRTNTGELFF
TRBJ1-1 TRBV6-6 TRBD1 15 - TGTGCCAGCCGAAAGGTTACAGGGGGGAGCACTGAAGCTTTCTTT CASRKVTGGSTEAFF
TRBJ2-4 TRBV5-1 TRBD2 16 few TGCGCCAGCAGCTTGGAGGGAGGGCGAGCCAAAAACATTCAGTACTTC CASSLEGGRAKNIQYF
TRBJ2-7 TRBV28 - 12 many TGTGCCAGCAGCCCCGGGGAGTGGGAGCAGTACTTC CASSPGEWEQYF
TRBJ1-3 TRBV30 - 15 once TGTGCCTGGACTGGGGGGGCTCAATCTGGAAACACCATATATTTT CAWTGGAQSGNTIYF
TRBJ2-7 TRBV20-1 TRBD2 14 few TGCAGTGCTATAAATAGCGGGGACGGCTACGAGCAGTACTTC CSAINSGDGYEQYF
TRBJ2-5 TRBV7-2 TRBD2 16 few TGTGCGTCGAGAGACGGGCTAGCGGGGGGCCAAGCGACCCAGTACTTC CASRDGLAGGQATQYF
TRBJ1-2 TRBV12-3/TRBV12-4 TRBD1 15 - TGTGCCAGCAGTCCCGGACAGGGTCTTTGGGATGGCTACACCTTC CASSPGQGLWDGYTF
TRBJ2-7 TRBV7-2 TRBD1 15 many TGTGCCAGCAGCCCTCCGGGACAGGGGTTCTACGAGCAGTACTTC CASSPPGQGFYEQYF
TRBJ2-5 TRBV29-1 - 11 - TGCAGCGCAGGGAACCAAGAGACCCAGTACTTC CSAGNQETQYF
TRBJ2-7 TRBV12-3/TRBV12-4 - 14 few TGTGCCAGCAGTCTTTATGGAGACAAATACGAGCAGTACTTC CASSLYGDKYEQYF
TRBJ2-7 TRBV29-1 - 14 - TGCAGCGTTGTCTTCGGGAATTTGAACTCCGAGCAGTACTTC CSVVFGNLNSEQYF
TRBJ1-4 TRBV7-2 - 15 - TGTGCCAGCAGTATCCTAGGGGGAAGGGATGAAAAACTGTTTTTT CASSILGGRDEKLFF
TRBJ1-2 TRBV4-1 - 13 few TGCGCCAGCAGCACTCTCCCGACCGATGGCTACACCTTC CASSTLPTDGYTF
TRBJ1-1 TRBV10-3 - 12 - TGTGCCTCCCGGTCAATGGACACTGAAGCTTTCTTT CASRSMDTEAFF
TRBJ1-1 TRBV7-9 - 15 - TGTGCCAGCAGCTTAGTCGCCGGTGGTGGCACTGAAGCTTTCTTT CASSLVAGGGTEAFF
TRBJ2-7 TRBV7-2 - 19 few TGTGCCAGCAGCTTAGTTGGGCCTGTGAGGGACACTCCGCACGCCGGGCAGTACTTC CASSLVGPVRDTPHAGQYF
TRBJ1-2 TRBV28 - 13 many TGTGCCAGCACTATAGGGGGGGTCTATGGCTACACCTTC CASTIGGVYGYTF
TRBJ1-2 TRBV29-1 - 15 few TGCAGCGTTGAAGACCTGGTAACGGGTTGGAATGGCTACACCTTC CSVEDLVTGWNGYTF
TRBJ2-1 TRBV29-1 - 13 few TGCAGCTCCGGCCGGCAGGGAGCGGTTGAGCAGTTCTTC CSSGRQGAVEQFF
TRBJ2-3 TRBV20-1 - 14 few TGCAGTGCCCCACCGGTTCTCCGCGGGAATACGCAGTATTTT CSAPPVLRGNTQYF
TRBJ2-4 TRBV20-1 TRBD2 13 - TGCAGTGCTTCAAGCGGGAGGGCGAACATTCAGTACTTC CSASSGRANIQYF
TRBJ2-5 TRBV7-7 - 14 - TGTGCCAGCAGCTTACTCCGGGCCACGGAGACCCAGTACTTC CASSLLRATETQYF
TRBJ2-7 TRBV24-1 - 14 few TGTGCCACCAGTGATTTGAGTAGCTGGGCAGAGCAGTACTTC CATSDLSSWAEQYF
TRBJ2-5 TRBV4-1 - 14 few TGCGCCAGCAGCCAGCTTTTTAGGCAAGAGACCCAGTACTTC CASSQLFRQETQYF
TRBJ2-4 TRBV28 - 16 many TGTGCCAGCAATCTATCAGGAGTTTTAGCCAAAAACATTCAGTACTTC CASNLSGVLAKNIQYF
TRBJ1-4 TRBV20-1 - 14 - TGCAGTGCCACCACCATAAATCCTAATGAAAAACTGTGTTTT CSATTINPNEKLCF